A single sample gave rise to the 23 T cell receptor beta chains below, sequenced in a study of human T cells and chemical hapten exposure. Time point of the sample: pre-sensitization, week 0. The treatment denotes: therapeutic diphenylcyclopropenone sensitization with weekly scalp DPC. TCRdb independently ran MiXCR on the RACE reads; one entry per CDR3 protein. The sample gives 300,000 to 450,000 distinct CDR3 sequences, about 5.4% of which show up once; 7% to 10% is in the top ten. The sequences come from whole blood, collected in connection with sensitization to the hapten diphenylcyclopropenone (DPC). All receptors come from a woman in her late teens or twenties with alopecia areata. Some clones in this sample may be carry-over from other donors' samples.

This chain connects TRBV27 to TRBJ1-2, with 8 positions matching TRBD1. CDR3 length: 15 amino acids. The junction had 9 bases not matched to a gene; V was cut back by 4 bases and J by 5 bases. The germline V gene has CDR1 MNHEY and CDR2 SMNVEV (reference sequence). The CDR3 sequence is CASSWTGKELYGYTF. The CDR3 DNA follows: TGTGCCAGCAGTTGGACAGGGAAGGAGCTTTATGGCTACACCTTC.

The V and J genes are TRBV6-2 or TRBV6-3 and TRBJ1-2; D possibly corresponds to TRBD1 (6 bases). Trimming shortened V by 0 bases and J by 6 bases, and 11 bases separated the two germline ends. The CDR3 has 14 residues. CDR1 and CDR2 from the germline V gene are MNHEY and SVGEGT. CDR3 in DNA: TGTGCCAGCAGTTACTCCACAGGGTTCAATGGCTACACCTTC. Its translation: CASSYSTGFNGYTF.

Here the CDR3 reads CASSDSEGTTEAFF. The DNA of the CDR3 is TGTGCCAGCAGTGATTCGGAGGGGACGACTGAAGCTTTCTTT. The chain carries TRBV6-1 and TRBJ1-1; possible D gene TRBD1, 5 bases. The CDR3 has 14 residues. CDR1 is MNHNS, CDR2 SASEGT, per germline. Trimming left V 3 bases short and J 5 bases short, with 13 bases between.

The chain joins TRBV12-3 or TRBV12-4 to TRBJ1-5; no firm D call. The CDR3 has 14 residues. V lost 4 bases, J lost 0 bases, and 7 bases lay in between. In DNA form, the CDR3 reads TGTGCCAGCAGTTCCGCATATAGCAATCAGCCCCAGCATTTT. Its translation: CASSSAYSNQPQHF.

This chain connects TRBV7-9 to TRBJ1-4; no reliable D call. Trimming left V 0 bases short and J 8 bases short, with 10 bases between. The CDR3 extends over 14 amino acids. CDR1 is SEHNR and CDR2 is FQNEAQ in the germline V gene (reference sequence). The CDR3, as DNA: TGTGCCAGCAGCTTAGCGAGGCAAGGAGAAAAACTGTTTTTT. Translation gives CASSLARQGEKLFF. Supplemented by reference TRBV7-9 and TRBJ1-4, the full variable domain reads DTGVSQNPRHKITKRGQNVTFRCDPISEHNRLYWYRQTLGQGPEFLTYFQNEAQLEKSRLLSDRFSAERPKGSFSTLEIQRTEQGDSAMYLCASSLARQGEKLFFGSGTQLSVL.

This clonotype has just a few counts. The chain joins TRBV10-3 to TRBJ2-3; possibly TRBD1 for D (5 bases). V was cut by 4 bases and J by 6 bases, with 11 bases left in between. Germline V gives CDR1 ENHRY, CDR2 SYGVKD. This CDR3 has 13 residues. CDR3 nucleotides: TGTGCCATCAGTGGCCTAGGGGCCGATACGCAGTATTTT. Protein product: CAISGLGADTQYF.

This clonotype has only a few counts. The V and J genes are TRBV29-1 and TRBJ2-3; D call uncertain. The ends were cut back, 1 base at V and 2 bases at J, with 10 bases in the middle. Germline-derived CDR1 and CDR2 are SQVTM and ANQGSEA. CDR3 size: 14 residues. The CDR3 sequence is CSVEAAVTTDTQYF. The DNA of the CDR3 is TGCAGCGTTGAAGCAGCAGTTACCACAGATACGCAGTATTTT.

In this sample, this clonotype turned up a few times. The CDR3 loop reads CASSQGGTGNSPLHF. As DNA, the CDR3 is TGTGCCAGCAGCCAAGGAGGGACCGGTAATTCACCCCTCCACTTT. The V and J genes are TRBV3-1 and TRBJ1-6; D possibly corresponds to TRBD1 (5 bases). The germline V and J ends were trimmed by 1 base and 6 bases, with 10 bases remaining between them. The CDR3 has 15 residues. Germline assignment: CDR1 LGHDT and CDR2 YNNKEL (reference sequence).

At least ten counts were recorded for this clonotype. CDR3 in DNA: TGTGCCAGCACTCTGTCCAGGGTCACAGATACGCAGTATTTT. As protein: CASTLSRVTDTQYF. The V and J genes are TRBV6-2 or TRBV6-3 and TRBJ2-3; weak D call: TRBD1 (5 bases). This CDR3 is built from 14 residues. Germline CDR1 reads MNHEY; CDR2 reads SVGEGT. Deletions cut 7 bases from V and 2 bases from J, with 13 bases between.

This clonotype was seen many times. The chain combines TRBV3-1 with TRBJ2-3; unclear D gene. Germline V gives CDR1 LGHDT, CDR2 YNNKEL (reference sequence). V shed 8 bases and J shed 5 bases, with 8 bases lying between them. This CDR3 contains 11 residues. CDR3 in DNA: TGTGCCAGCGAGGTGGGAGATACGCAGTATTTT. This translates into CASEVGDTQYF.

V is TRBV14 and J is TRBJ2-7; D gene uncertain. The germline V gene has CDR1 SGHDN and CDR2 FVKESK. The CDR3 runs to 13 residues. Between the trimmed V and J ends, which lost 4 bases and 7 bases, there was a span of 14 bases. Here the CDR3 reads CASSPHGFLEQYF. The CDR3 region has the DNA TGTGCCAGCAGCCCGCACGGGTTTTTGGAGCAGTACTTC.

This clonotype was observed a handful of times. CDR3 DNA sequence: TGCGCCAGTAACAGTCGTGGGACTAGGAGTGCTCTCGGAGAGACCCAGTACTTC. It yields the protein CASNSRGTRSALGETQYF. J is TRBJ2-5 and V is TRBV5-1; the match to TRBD2 covers 8 bases. Germline assignment: CDR1 SGHRS and CDR2 YFSETQ. The CDR3 contains 18 residues. J gave up 4 bases and V 8 bases, and 22 bases lay outside the gene matches.

This clonotype came up many times. The chain carries TRBV11-2 and TRBJ2-1, with D possibly matching TRBD2 (5 bases). V lost 3 bases, J lost 6 bases, and 6 bases lay in between. Germline CDR1 is SGHAT and CDR2 is FQNNGV. The CDR3 is 12 amino acids. As DNA, the CDR3 is TGTGCCAGCAGCTTTGCGGGCAATGAGCAGTTCTTC. Its protein is CASSFAGNEQFF.

The chain recombines TRBV2 with TRBJ2-2, with 7 bases aligning to TRBD1. The CDR3 runs 15 residues. After removal of 6 bases from V and 0 bases from J, the junction contained 4 bases not matched to a gene. Per the germline V gene, CDR1 is SNHLY and CDR2 is FYNNEI. This chain's CDR3 is CASSQDRTNTGELFF. The CDR3 DNA sequence: TGTGCCAGCAGCCAGGACAGGACGAACACCGGGGAGCTGTTTTTT.

The chain employs TRBV7-8 and TRBJ1-5, with TRBD1 matching over 8 bases. This CDR3 region has 16 residues. Germline V gives CDR1 SGHVS, CDR2 FQNEAQ. Trimming cost V 5 bases and J 2 bases; bases outside gene matches: 8. The CDR3 DNA reads as TGTGCCAGCAGCCTACGAAGACAGGGGCGCAATCAGCCCCAGCATTTT. Translated, it gives CASSLRRQGRNQPQHF.

In its sample, this clonotype was seen a few times. The chain combines TRBV9 with TRBJ1-4; unclear D gene. V lost 0 bases and J 4 bases, leaving 7 bases between the germline ends. CDR1 SGDLS and CDR2 YYNGEE come from the germline V gene. The CDR3 runs to 14 residues. The CDR3 nucleotides read TGTGCCAGCAGCGTAGAACAGTATAATGAAAAACTGTTTTTT. Protein product: CASSVEQYNEKLFF. The full variable domain, its missing parts supplied by reference TRBV9 and TRBJ1-4, is DSGVTQTPKHLITATGQRVTLRCSPRSGDLSVYWYQQSLDQGLQFLIQYYNGEERAKGNILERFSAQQFPDLHSELNLSSLELGDSALYFCASSVEQYNEKLFFGSGTQLSVL.

This clonotype was seen at least ten times. This chain uses TRBV7-8 with TRBJ2-5; TRBD1 matches 7 bases. Germline V gives CDR1 SGHVS, CDR2 FQNEAQ. This CDR3 contains 15 residues. V was clipped by 5 bases and J by 4 bases; unmatched bases: 10. The CDR3 DNA is TGTGCCAGCAGCCCAAATGGACAGGTTGGAGAGACCCAGTACTTC. Its translation is CASSPNGQVGETQYF.

This chain joins TRBV29-1 and TRBJ1-1, with TRBD1 matching over 8 bases. Germline trimming cut 5 bases from V and 4 bases from J; bases unmatched to any gene: 6. The CDR3 runs 13 residues. Germline loops: CDR1 SQVTM, CDR2 ANQGSEA. For the CDR3, the DNA is TGCAGCGTTCAGGGGGCTCAGGGCACTGAAGCTTTCTTT. Protein product: CSVQGAQGTEAFF.

The sample holds many counts of this clonotype. J is TRBJ2-7 and V is TRBV28; maybe TRBD1 (5 bases). V lost 3 bases and J lost 5, with 8 bases in between. The CDR3 loop spans 12 amino acids. CDR1 is MDHEN, CDR2 SYDVKM, per germline. For the CDR3, the DNA is TGTGCCAGCAGTTTGGTAGGGGACGAGCAGTACTTC. Residues: CASSLVGDEQYF.

This clonotype was found a few times. The chain couples TRBV28 to TRBJ1-4; no clear D gene. V lost 2 bases and J 4 bases, leaving 8 bases between the germline ends. The CDR3 loop spans 14 amino acids. Germline V gives CDR1 MDHEN, CDR2 SYDVKM. The CDR3 reads CASSLRVLNEKLFF. The CDR3 DNA follows: TGTGCCAGCAGTTTAAGGGTCCTTAATGAAAAACTGTTTTTT.

The chain joins TRBV4-1 to TRBJ2-7; no clear D gene. Germline assignment: CDR1 MGHRA and CDR2 YSYEKL. Between the trimmed V and J ends, which lost 1 base and 2 bases, there was a span of 12 bases. This CDR3 is built from 15 residues. This chain's CDR3 is CASSQGLSTTYEQYF. CDR3 DNA: TGCGCCAGCAGCCAAGGTTTGAGCACGACCTACGAGCAGTACTTC.

This clonotype was recorded a few times. The V and J genes are TRBV12-3 or TRBV12-4 and TRBJ1-5, with D perhaps TRBD1 (5 bases). The CDR3 covers 14 residues. V lost 7 bases to trimming and J lost 4 bases, with 14 bases between them. The CDR3: CASKEGLGNQPQHF. CDR3 bases: TGTGCCAGCAAGGAGGGGCTGGGGAATCAGCCCCAGCATTTT.

This clonotype showed up many times. The chain carries TRBV28 and TRBJ2-7, with 7 bases aligning to TRBD1. This CDR3 is built from 12 residues. Germline trimming cut 8 bases from V and 5 bases from J; bases unmatched to any gene: 6. Germline V gene sequence: CDR1 MDHEN, CDR2 SYDVKM. The CDR3 DNA is TGTGCCAGCTTGGACAGGTGGGACGAGCAGTACTTC. Amino acids: CASLDRWDEQYF. Full variable domain (outside the CDR3, taken from reference TRBV28 and TRBJ2-7): DVKVTQSSRYLVKRTGEKVFLECVQDMDHENMFWYRQDPGLGLRLIYFSYDVKMKEKGDIPEGYSVSREKKERFSLILESASTNQTSMYLCASLDRWDEQYFGPGTRLTVT.